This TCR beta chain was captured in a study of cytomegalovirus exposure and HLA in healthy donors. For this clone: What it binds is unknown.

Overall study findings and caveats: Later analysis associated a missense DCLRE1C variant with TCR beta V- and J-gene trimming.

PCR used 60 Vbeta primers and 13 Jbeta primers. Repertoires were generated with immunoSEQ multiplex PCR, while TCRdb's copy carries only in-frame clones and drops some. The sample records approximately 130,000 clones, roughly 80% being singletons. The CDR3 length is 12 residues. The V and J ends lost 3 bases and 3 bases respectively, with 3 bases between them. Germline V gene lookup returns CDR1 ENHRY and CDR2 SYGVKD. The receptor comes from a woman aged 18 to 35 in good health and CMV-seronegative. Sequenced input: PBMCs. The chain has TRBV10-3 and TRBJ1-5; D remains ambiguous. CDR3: CAISDYNQPQHF. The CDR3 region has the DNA TGTGCCATCAGTGATTACAATCAGCCCCAGCATTTT.